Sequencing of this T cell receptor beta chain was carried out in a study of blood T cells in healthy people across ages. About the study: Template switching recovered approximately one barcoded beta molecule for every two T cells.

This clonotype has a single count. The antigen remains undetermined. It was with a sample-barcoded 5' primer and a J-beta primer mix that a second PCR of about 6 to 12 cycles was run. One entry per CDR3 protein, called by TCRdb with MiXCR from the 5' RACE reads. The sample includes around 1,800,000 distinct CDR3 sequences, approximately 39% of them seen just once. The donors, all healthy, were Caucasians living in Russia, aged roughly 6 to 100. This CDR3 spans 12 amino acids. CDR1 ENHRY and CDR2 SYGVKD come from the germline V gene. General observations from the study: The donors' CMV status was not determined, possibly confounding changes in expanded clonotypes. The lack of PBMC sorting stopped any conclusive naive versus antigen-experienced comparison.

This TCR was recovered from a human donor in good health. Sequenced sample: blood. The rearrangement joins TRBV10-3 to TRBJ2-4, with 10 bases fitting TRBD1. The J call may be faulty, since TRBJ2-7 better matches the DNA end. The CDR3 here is CAIRTGGFEQYF. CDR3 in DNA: TGTGCCATCAGGACAGGGGGCTTCGAGCAGTACTTC.